The clone carrying this TCR beta chain was recorded many times. Its target is unknown. The data belong to a study of blood T cells in healthy people across ages. Every donor provided roughly 10 milliliters of peripheral blood. Trimming at V came to 5 bases and at J to 7 bases, leaving 8 bases not matched to a gene. This CDR3 is built from 15 residues. CDR1 is SGHTA, CDR2 FQGNSA, per germline. Using a J-beta primer mix together with a sample-barcoded 5' primer, a second PCR was run for about 6 to 11 cycles. Each of the cDNA molecules was tagged by a template-switch adaptor with 12 random nucleotides. TCRdb reanalysed the 5' RACE reads using MiXCR and keeps one entry per CDR3 protein. In the table there are around 1,700,000 distinct CDR3 sequences, 28% of which are singletons. Study-wide results and limits: Naive T cell percentage showed a strong correlation with the diversity of TCR beta.

J is TRBJ1-4 and V is TRBV7-2; 9 bases align to TRBD1. This TCR derives from a woman aged 25 to 39 in good health. The material sequenced was blood. The CDR3 region is CASSPRQGEGEKLFF. CDR3 in DNA: TGTGCCAGCAGCCCCAGACAGGGGGAGGGTGAAAAACTGTTTTTT. The complete variable domain, with remaining parts taken from reference TRBV7-2 and TRBJ1-4, reads GAGVSQSPSNKVTEKGKDVELRCDPISGHTALYWYRQSLGQGLEFLIYFQGNSAPDKSGLPSDRFSAERTGGSVSTLTIQRTQQEDSAVYLCASSPRQGEGEKLFFGSGTQLSVL.